Reported below is one TCR beta chain. Which antigen it targets is not known. Base qualities are not at hand, and no much larger clone is one base apart. The junction shows trimming of 4 bases on V and 0 bases on J, and the gene matches do not reach 10 bases of it. The germline V gene encodes CDR1 PRHDT and CDR2 FYEKMQ (reference sequence). The CDR3 holds 19 amino acids from the cysteine to the phenylalanine. Only the CDR3 DNA stays, 57 bases, in frame from base 1. Sequencing relied on an Illumina HiSeq 1500. Through fastp at Q25 and MiXCR, TCRdb rebuilt clones from the public reads, retaining in-frame beta chains. Each record represents a unique CDR3 protein, reported with the most common genes and DNA among its rows. For this sample there are some 200,000 distinct CDR3 sequences; approximately 40% appear just once. The ten biggest clones cover 55% to 70% of the sample. This sample stems from a study of T cell repertoires in cytomegalovirus infection (dated by TCRdb to the late 2010s). Context from the whole study: Recently identified HLA-C-restricted CMV epitopes, whose presentation resists viral immunomodulation, were targeted by peptide stimulations together with well-studied HLA-B-restricted epitopes. The HLA type of each donor mattered for the analysis, because public TCR beta signatures pointed to carriage of CMV infection along with the matching HLA type.

The sample's treatment or condition label, decoded: in vitro stimulation with specific CMV peptide epitopes to enrich CMV-specific T cells. Study-level results and caveats: In both this cohort and an independent roughly 350-donor cohort, the cumulative frequency of public TCR beta family members distinguished carriers of CMV infection plus the relevant HLA type. The ex vivo response was dominated by HLA-C-restricted CMV-specific TCR beta clonotypes, which also provided the single most frequent clonotype in two of eight donors.

Sequences were derived from CD8+ T cells from cultured PBMCs, sampled from culture after CMV antigen stimulation. The V gene is TRBV13 and the J gene is TRBJ2-1; 12 central bases correspond to TRBD2. This TCR derives from a human donor in good health (CMV status not recorded). Some clones in this sample may be carry-over from other donors' samples. The CDR3 has the sequence CASSYPGLAGLSSYNEQFF. The DNA sequence is given as TGTGCCAGCAGCTATCCGGGACTAGCGGGTTTAAGCTCCTACAATGAGCAGTTCTTC. With the rest looked up from the reference TRBV13 and TRBJ2-1 genes rather than sequenced, the full variable domain is AAGVIQSPRHLIKEKRETATLKCYPIPRHDTVYWYQQGPGQDPQFLISFYEKMQSDKGSIPDRFSAQQFSDYHSELNMSSLELGDSALYFCASSYPGLAGLSSYNEQFFGPGTRLTVL.